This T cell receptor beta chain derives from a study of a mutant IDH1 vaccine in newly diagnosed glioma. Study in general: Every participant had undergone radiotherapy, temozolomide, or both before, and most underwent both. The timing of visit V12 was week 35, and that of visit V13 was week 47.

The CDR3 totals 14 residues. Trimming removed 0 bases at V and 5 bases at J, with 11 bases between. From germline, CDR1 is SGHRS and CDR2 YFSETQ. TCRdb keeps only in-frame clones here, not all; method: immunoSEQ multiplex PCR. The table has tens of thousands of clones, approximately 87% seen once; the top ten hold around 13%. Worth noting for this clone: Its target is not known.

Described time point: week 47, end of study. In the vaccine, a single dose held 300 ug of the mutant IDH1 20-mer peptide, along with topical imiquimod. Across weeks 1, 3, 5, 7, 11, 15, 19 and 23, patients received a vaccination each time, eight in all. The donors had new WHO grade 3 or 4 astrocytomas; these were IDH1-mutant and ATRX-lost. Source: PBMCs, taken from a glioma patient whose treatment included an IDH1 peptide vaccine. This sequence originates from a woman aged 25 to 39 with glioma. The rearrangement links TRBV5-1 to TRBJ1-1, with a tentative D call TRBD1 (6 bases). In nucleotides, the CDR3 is TGCGCCAGCAGCTTGGAAGGGGGAAGGACTGAAGCTTTCTTT. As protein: CASSLEGGRTEAFF.